The sequence of this T cell receptor beta chain was determined in a study of T cells in localized non-small cell lung cancer. CDR3 size: 14 residues. Per germline, CDR1 SGHKS and CDR2 YYEKEE (reference sequence). Germline trimming cut 5 bases from V and 12 bases from J; bases unmatched to any gene: 12. Repertoires were generated with immunoSEQ multiplex PCR, while TCRdb's copy carries only in-frame clones and drops some. The repertoire holds 40,000 to 55,000 clones, with under 90% as singletons. The chain is built from TRBV5-5 and TRBJ2-1; 9 nucleotides match TRBD1. This TCR was sampled from a man aged 35 to 70 with stage III lung adenocarcinoma. The source was peripheral blood mononuclear cells, collected before any cancer treatment. CDR3 DNA: TGTGCCAGCAGTGGCGGGACAGGGACCTGGGGGCAGTTCTTC. This encodes CASSGGTGTWGQFF. Complete variable domain (other parts from reference TRBV5-5 and TRBJ2-1): DAGVTQSPTHLIKTRGQQVTLRCSPISGHKSVSWYQQVLGQGPQFIFQYYEKEERGRGNFPDRFSARQFPNYSSELNVNALLLGDSALYLCASSGGTGTWGQFFGPGTRLTVL.